The 28 T cell receptor beta chains below were found in one sample sequenced in a study of T cells after yellow fever vaccination. MiXCR, run by TCRdb on the 5' RACE reads, gives a single entry per CDR3 protein. The sample yields hundreds of thousands of distinct CDR3 sequences, 5.2% seen once. Material: CD4+ T cells sorted from PBMCs, obtained on the day of the yellow fever booster vaccination. These receptors were obtained from a man aged 18 to 30 who received the YFV17D yellow fever vaccine.

The J gene is TRBJ2-2, the V gene TRBV5-6; 8 bases map to TRBD2. The germline V gene encodes CDR1 SGHDT and CDR2 YYEEEE. V was pared by 4 bases and J by 6 bases, with 11 bases of the junction left unmatched. The length of the CDR3 is 16 residues. The CDR3 DNA reads as TGTGCCAGCAGCCCCCGGGAGGGGGTTAGAGCCGGGGAGCTGTTTTTT. Its translation is CASSPREGVRAGELFF.

The V and J genes are TRBV2 and TRBJ2-7; weak D call: TRBD1 (6 bases). The germline V gene has CDR1 SNHLY and CDR2 FYNNEI. V gave up 3 bases and J gave up 2 bases, with 11 bases separating them. The CDR3 is 14 residues long. DNA for the CDR3: TGTGCCAGCAGTGATCAGGGGCAGACCTACGAGCAGTACGTC. This encodes CASSDQGQTYEQYV.

This clonotype has only a few counts. V and J are TRBV20-1 and TRBJ1-2; 10 nucleotides line up with TRBD1. Germline CDR1 reads DFQATT; CDR2 reads SNEGSKA (reference sequence). This CDR3 has 15 residues. Losses at the gene ends were 3 bases for V and 5 bases for J; bases not matched to a gene: 9. As DNA, the CDR3 is TGCAGTGCTAGCCCCCCGGGACAGGGGTTTTATGGCTACACCTTC. Protein sequence: CSASPPGQGFYGYTF.

The chain links TRBV5-4 to TRBJ2-7; 12 positions match TRBD2. This CDR3 has 15 amino acids. The V gene end was trimmed by 3 bases and the J gene end by 3 bases; junction bases not matched to a gene: 4. Germline values: CDR1 SGHNT, CDR2 YYREEE (reference sequence). CDR3 loop: CASSSLAGGLYEQYF. DNA for the CDR3: TGTGCCAGCAGCTCACTAGCGGGGGGCCTCTACGAGCAGTACTTC. Full variable domain (rest looked up from reference TRBV5-4 and TRBJ2-7): ETGVTQSPTHLIKTRGQQVTLRCSSQSGHNTVSWYQQALGQGPQFIFQYYREEENGRGNFPPRFSGLQFPNYSSELNVNALELDDSALYLCASSSLAGGLYEQYFGPGTRLTVT.

The sample holds a few counts of this clonotype. V and J are TRBV5-8 and TRBJ2-1, with a weak D call TRBD1 (7 bases). Germline lookup yields CDR1 SGHTS and CDR2 YDEGEE. V was shortened by 4 bases and J by 2 bases, with 16 bases between the two germline ends. The CDR3 is 16 residues long. Here the CDR3 reads CASSKFQGGTYNEQFF. The CDR3 DNA follows: TGTGCCAGCAGCAAATTCCAGGGGGGAACCTACAATGAGCAGTTCTTC. The full variable domain, in which reference TRBV5-8 and TRBJ2-1 provide the parts outside the CDR3, is EAGVTQSPTHLIKTRGQQATLRCSPISGHTSVYWYQQALGLGLQFLLWYDEGEERNRGNFPPRFSGRQFPNYSSELNVNALELEDSALYLCASSKFQGGTYNEQFFGPGTRLTVL.

The sample holds a few counts of this clonotype. V usage is TRBV30 and J usage is TRBJ1-6; 11 bases are a match to TRBD1. The CDR3 covers 15 residues. The V gene's germline CDR1 is GTSNPN and CDR2 SVGIG (reference sequence). The V segment lost 4 bases and the J segment 5 bases; nucleotides outside the gene matches: 4. The CDR3, as DNA: TGTGCCTGGACTGGACAGGGGGCGCATAATTCACCCCTCCACTTT. This sequence encodes CAWTGQGAHNSPLHF.

This clonotype was detected many times. The J gene is TRBJ1-5, the V gene TRBV6-2 or TRBV6-3, with D unresolved. Per the germline V gene, CDR1 is MNHEY and CDR2 is SVGEGT. Between the trimmed V and J ends, which lost 5 bases and 0 bases, there was a span of 26 bases. The CDR3 totals 20 residues. In DNA form, the CDR3 reads TGTGCCAGCAGTCCCAAATCCTCTCACCGTATCCTACTTAGCAATCAGCCCCAGCATTTT. Its translation: CASSPKSSHRILLSNQPQHF.

This clonotype was seen only a few times. The chain recombines TRBV20-1 with TRBJ1-2; the match to TRBD1 covers 8 bases. The germline CDR1 and CDR2 sequences are DFQATT and SNEGSKA (reference sequence). The CDR3 consists of 14 residues. V dropped 6 bases and J dropped 0; count of bases not matched to a gene: 6. The CDR3 is CSANQGASNYGYTF. The CDR3, as DNA: TGCAGTGCAAATCAGGGGGCCTCTAACTATGGCTACACCTTC.

Comments on this clonotype: This may arise from a read error, as a much more abundant clone is one base away. The chain is built from TRBV3-1 and TRBJ2-5; 12 nucleotides agree with TRBD2. The CDR3 totals 14 residues. Germline CDR1 reads LGHDT; CDR2 reads YNNKEL (reference sequence). V lost 6 bases and J lost 2; bases outside the gene matches: 1. The CDR3 DNA follows: TGTGCCAGCAGGCTAGCGGGGGGGCAAGAGACCCAGTACTTC. It translates to CASRLAGGQETQYF.

This clonotype was recorded at least ten times. This rearrangement joins TRBV20-1 to TRBJ2-2, with TRBD1 as a possible D gene (6 bases). Germline loops: CDR1 DFQATT, CDR2 SNEGSKA (reference sequence). Between the trimmed V and J ends, which lost 3 bases and 5 bases, there was a span of 10 bases. The length of the CDR3 is 13 residues. CDR3 DNA: TGCAGTGCTAGTTCAGGGGTAACCGGGGAGCTGTTTTTT. Translated: CSASSGVTGELFF.

The rearrangement links TRBV3-1 to TRBJ1-1; D ambiguous. The CDR3 runs to 13 residues. Germline V gives CDR1 LGHDT, CDR2 YNNKEL (reference sequence). The germline V and J ends were trimmed by 1 base and 2 bases, with 5 bases remaining between them. The CDR3: CASSQVRNTEAFF. In DNA, the CDR3 is TGTGCCAGCAGCCAAGTTCGCAACACTGAAGCTTTCTTT.

This clonotype has ten or more counts. V usage is TRBV4-1 and J usage is TRBJ2-5; TRBD2 agrees at 14 bases. The CDR3 is 15 residues long. The germline CDR1 and CDR2 sequences are MGHRA and YSYEKL. J lost 7 bases, V lost 4 bases, and 5 bases had no gene match. The CDR3 DNA reads as TGCGCCAGCAGCCGGGGACTAGCGGGGGCCGGGACCCAGTACTTC. Its translation: CASSRGLAGAGTQYF.

In this sample, this clonotype turned up a few times. This chain joins TRBV7-2 and TRBJ1-2; 8 bases match TRBD1. The CDR3 totals 15 residues. Germline lookup yields CDR1 SGHTA and CDR2 FQGNSA. J gave up 7 bases and V 1 base, and 8 bases lay outside the gene matches. The DNA of the CDR3 is TGTGCCAGCAGCTTAGAGCTGACAGGGGACTTTGGCTACACCTTC. Its protein is CASSLELTGDFGYTF.

The sample holds many counts of this clonotype. This chain links TRBV4-1 with TRBJ2-2, with D unresolved. The CDR3 runs to 15 residues. CDR1 is MGHRA, CDR2 YSYEKL, per germline. V lost 8 bases, J lost 2 bases, and 15 bases lay in between. The CDR3 DNA follows: TGCGCCAGCGCCAACAGACTCGCCAACACCGGGGAGCTGTTTTTT. It encodes CASANRLANTGELFF.

The sample holds a few counts of this clonotype. The chain links TRBV6-2 or TRBV6-3 to TRBJ1-1; no definite D call. The V and J ends lost 0 bases and 7 bases respectively, with 18 bases between them. CDR1 and CDR2 from the germline V gene are MNHEY and SVGEGT. This CDR3 comprises 16 residues. Here the CDR3 reads CASSYSNSSPSGEAFF. Here the CDR3 DNA reads TGTGCCAGCAGTTACTCGAATAGTTCCCCTTCCGGTGAAGCTTTCTTT.

This clonotype has ten or more counts. This chain uses TRBV5-1 with TRBJ2-3, with D unresolved. Germline V gene data show CDR1 as SGHRS and CDR2 as YFSETQ. Deletions cut 0 bases from V and 2 bases from J, with 13 bases between. This CDR3 contains 16 residues. The CDR3 sequence is CASSLGAARYTDTQYF. The CDR3 bases are TGCGCCAGCAGCTTGGGGGCAGCTAGGTACACAGATACGCAGTATTTT.

This chain connects TRBV5-4 to TRBJ2-1; D tentatively reads TRBD1 or TRBD2 (5 bases each). The V and J ends lost 4 bases and 8 bases respectively, with 16 bases between them. This CDR3 contains 14 residues. Germline CDR1 reads SGHNT; CDR2 reads YYREEE (reference sequence). The CDR3 coding sequence is TGTGCCAGCAGCCCGGGCAGCCGGGGCGATGAGCAGTTCTTC. Residues: CASSPGSRGDEQFF. The whole variable domain, filled in from reference TRBV5-4 and TRBJ2-1, reads ETGVTQSPTHLIKTRGQQVTLRCSSQSGHNTVSWYQQALGQGPQFIFQYYREEENGRGNFPPRFSGLQFPNYSSELNVNALELDDSALYLCASSPGSRGDEQFFGPGTRLTVL.

In this sample, this clonotype turned up a few times. The chain is built from TRBV3-1 and TRBJ1-5; 8 bases fit TRBD1. V trimming: 4 bases; J trimming: 6 bases; junction bases outside the gene matches: 11. The CDR3 spans 16 residues. Per the germline V gene, CDR1 is LGHDT and CDR2 is YNNKEL (reference sequence). CDR3 nucleotide sequence: TGTGCCAGCAGCCCCTACCCAAGAACAGGGGGTCAGCCCCAGCATTTT. Translation gives CASSPYPRTGGQPQHF. The full variable domain, completed using reference TRBV3-1 and TRBJ1-5, is DTAVSQTPKYLVTQMGNDKSIKCEQNLGHDTMYWYKQDSKKFLKIMFSYNNKELIINETVPNRFSPKSPDKAHLNLHINSLELGDSAVYFCASSPYPRTGGQPQHFGDGTRLSIL.

This clonotype has at least ten counts. The genes are TRBV12-3 or TRBV12-4 and TRBJ1-4, with unresolved D. The CDR3 extends over 14 amino acids. The V gene lost 3 bases and the J gene lost 7 bases, with 12 bases spanning the gap. Here the CDR3 reads CASSFRTAGEKLFF. The CDR3, as DNA: TGTGCCAGCAGTTTTAGGACTGCGGGTGAAAAACTGTTTTTT.

This chain links TRBV12-3 or TRBV12-4 with TRBJ2-1, with TRBD2 identical over 13 bases. The CDR3 runs to 14 residues. V lost 6 bases, J lost 6 bases, and 2 bases stayed unmatched. The CDR3 protein is CASRLAGGINEQFF. CDR3 bases: TGTGCCAGCAGACTAGCGGGGGGGATCAATGAGCAGTTCTTC.

The chain couples TRBV6-5 to TRBJ2-1; 7 nucleotides match TRBD1. Germline V gene lookup returns CDR1 MNHEY and CDR2 SVGAGI. The CDR3 extends over 14 amino acids. V shed 7 bases, J shed 7 bases, and the junction held 10 bases outside the gene matches. The CDR3 nucleotides are TGTGCCAGCAACAGACAGGGAAGAGTGAATGAGCAGTTCTTC. Translation gives CASNRQGRVNEQFF.

The table lists this clonotype with a few counts. The V call is TRBV7-3, the J call TRBJ2-7; TRBD1 matches at 7 bases. Trimming took 3 bases from V and 5 from J; bases not matched to a gene: 7. Germline lookup yields CDR1 SGHTA and CDR2 FQGTGA. The CDR3 consists of 14 residues. The CDR3: CASSLTGNVNEQYF. CDR3 in DNA: TGTGCCAGCAGCTTGACAGGGAACGTCAACGAGCAGTACTTC.

V usage is TRBV20-1 and J usage is TRBJ1-6; unclear D gene. CDR3 size: 14 residues. V shed 3 bases and J shed 7 bases, with 13 bases lying between them. From germline, CDR1 is DFQATT and CDR2 SNEGSKA (reference sequence). This CDR3 is CSARGNVGNSPLHF. CDR3 in DNA: TGCAGTGCTAGGGGGAATGTAGGGAATTCACCCCTCCACTTT.

The chain employs TRBV3-1 and TRBJ1-1, with 7 bases aligning to TRBD1. V lost 5 bases to trimming and J lost 8 bases; unmatched junction nucleotides: 8. Germline V lookup: CDR1 LGHDT, CDR2 YNNKEL (reference sequence). The CDR3 length is 13 residues. CDR3 coding DNA: TGTGCCAGCAGCTACCGAAGGGGGCGGGAAGCTTTCTTT. It yields the protein CASSYRRGREAFF.

The CDR3, as DNA: TGTGCCAGCAGCTTCGTCTTCTTCTCTGGAAACACCATATATTTT. As protein: CASSFVFFSGNTIYF. This chain links TRBV7-2 with TRBJ1-3, with D unresolved. CDR1 is SGHTA, CDR2 FQGNSA, per germline. V gave up 3 bases and J gave up 0 bases, with 9 bases separating them. The CDR3 has 15 residues.

This clonotype was counted a few times. This rearrangement joins TRBV28 to TRBJ1-2; D is unclear. Trimming removed 2 bases at V and 5 bases at J, with 6 bases between. Germline-derived CDR1 and CDR2 are MDHEN and SYDVKM. This CDR3 has 12 residues. The CDR3: CASSLRGYGYTF. CDR3 bases: TGTGCCAGCAGTTTACGCGGGTATGGCTACACCTTC.

Comments on this clonotype: A read error may produce the germline difference seen at one junction end. The chain couples TRBV5-5 to TRBJ2-7; D is unclear. Per the germline V gene, CDR1 is SGHKS and CDR2 is YYEKEE (reference sequence). This CDR3 spans 10 amino acids. The CDR3 here is CASSSDEQYF. As DNA, the CDR3 is TGTGCCAGCAGCTCCGACGAGCAGTACTTC.

In this sample, this clonotype turned up a few times. V gene TRBV6-6 combines with J gene TRBJ2-7, with 7 positions matching TRBD1. The CDR3 is 12 amino acids. V trimming: 6 bases; J trimming: 7 bases; junction bases outside the gene matches: 6. Germline V CDR1 and CDR2: MNHNY, SVGAGI (reference sequence). The CDR3 here is CASSRTGMEQYV. The CDR3 DNA follows: TGTGCCAGCAGCCGGACAGGAATGGAGCAGTACGTC.